The 28 T cell receptor beta chains below come from one sample, sequenced in a study of cytomegalovirus exposure and HLA in healthy donors. Primers: 60 Vbeta forward and 13 Jbeta reverse. Method: immunoSEQ multiplex PCR; TCRdb's copy keeps in-frame clones and lacks some. The sample has some 200,000 clones; approximately 83% are singletons. Sequences were obtained from PBMCs. These receptors were taken from a boy younger than 10 in good health and CMV-seronegative.

This rearrangement joins TRBV7-8 to TRBJ1-6, with D unresolved. The CDR3 is 12 residues long. Germline CDR1 SGHVS, CDR2 FQNEAQ. V was trimmed by 3 bases and J by 10 bases, leaving 7 bases between them. The CDR3 is CASSLEASPLHF. The CDR3 nucleotides are TGTGCCAGCAGCTTGGAGGCGTCACCCCTCCACTTT.

This clone has more than one count but fewer than ten. The V and J genes are TRBV9 and TRBJ2-7, with 9 bases that match TRBD1. V shed 4 bases, J shed 3 bases, and the junction held 2 bases outside the gene matches. Germline CDR1 reads SGDLS; CDR2 reads YYNGEE. The CDR3 covers 13 residues. The CDR3 nucleotides are TGTGCCAGCAGCCCGGGACAGGGCTACGAGCAGTACTTC. Its protein product is CASSPGQGYEQYF.

The chain uses TRBV18 and TRBJ1-1, with a weak D call TRBD1 (5 bases). Trimming shortened V by 2 bases and J by 8 bases, and 9 bases separated the two germline ends. This CDR3 comprises 12 residues. CDR1 KGHSH and CDR2 LQKENI come from the germline V gene. CDR3 sequence reads: CASSPSRTEAFF. Written as DNA, the CDR3 is TGTGCCAGCTCACCATCGCGGACAGAAGCTTTCTTT.

Turning to this clone: This same CDR3 is encoded by further DNA sequences in the sample. This chain connects TRBV30 to TRBJ1-2, with TRBD1 matching over 7 bases. The CDR3 is made up of 12 amino acids. Trimming removed 1 base from V and 5 bases from J; junction bases left unmatched: 1. Germline CDR1 and CDR2: GTSNPN and SVGIG (reference sequence). The DNA of the CDR3 is TGTGCCTGGAGTGCAGGGGGTTATGGCTACACCTTC. Its translation is CAWSAGGYGYTF.

The rearrangement joins TRBV25-1 to TRBJ2-1; 7 bases map to TRBD2. The J segment lost 3 bases and the V segment lost 4 bases, leaving 12 bases of the junction unmatched. Germline CDR1 is MGHDK and CDR2 is SYGVNS. There are 17 residues in the CDR3. CDR3 nucleotides: TGTGCCAGCAGTGGCTCTAGCGGTTTACTCGTCTACAATGAGCAGTTCTTC. It is translated as CASSGSSGLLVYNEQFF.

This chain links TRBV29-1 with TRBJ2-1; D is ambiguous. Looked up from germline, CDR1 is SQVTM and CDR2 is ANQGSEA. This CDR3 spans 15 amino acids. V lost 1 base to trimming and J lost 7 bases, with 17 bases between them. This chain's CDR3 is CSVEASAVLQNEQFF. The CDR3 DNA follows: TGCAGCGTTGAAGCTTCTGCGGTCCTTCAGAATGAGCAGTTCTTC.

The chain has TRBV19 and TRBJ2-7; 9 bases map to TRBD1. The CDR3 is made up of 14 amino acids. Germline lookup yields CDR1 LNHDA and CDR2 SQIVND (reference sequence). Trimming at V came to 9 bases and at J to 13 bases, leaving 19 bases not matched to a gene. For the CDR3, the DNA is TGTGCCAGCCAGGGGGGTGGGGGACAGGGAGTAATCTACTTC. The encoded protein is CASQGGGGQGVIYF.

The chain employs TRBV30 and TRBJ2-6; TRBD1 is a possible D gene (6 bases). Trimming removed 0 bases at V and 4 bases at J, with 13 bases between. Germline V CDR1 and CDR2: GTSNPN, SVGIG (reference sequence). This CDR3 spans 16 amino acids. This CDR3 is CAWSVSGGYGANVLTF. The CDR3 DNA reads TGTGCCTGGAGTGTATCTGGGGGCTACGGGGCCAACGTCCTGACTTTC.

The genes are TRBV7-8 and TRBJ1-5; D not certain. CDR3 length equals 16 residues. Germline V gene sequence: CDR1 SGHVS, CDR2 FQNEAQ. V lost 0 bases to trimming and J lost 0 bases, with 9 bases between them. CDR3 sequence reads: CASSLATTYSNQPQHF. The CDR3 nucleotides are TGTGCCAGCAGCTTAGCGACAACCTATAGCAATCAGCCCCAGCATTTT.

The chain joins TRBV10-1 to TRBJ2-7; 10 bases align to TRBD1. This CDR3 contains 14 residues. Germline V gene sequence: CDR1 WNHNN, CDR2 SYGVQD (reference sequence). The V and J ends lost 6 bases and 3 bases, in that order; junction bases with no gene match: 5. This CDR3 is CASRADRGDYEQYF. Here the CDR3 DNA reads TGCGCCAGCAGGGCGGACAGGGGGGACTACGAGCAGTACTTC.

The V gene is TRBV6-6, the J gene TRBJ1-1, with TRBD1 matching 9 bases. Germline V CDR1 and CDR2: MNHNY, SVGAGI (reference sequence). The V and J ends lost 4 bases and 2 bases, in that order; junction bases with no gene match: 8. This CDR3 region has 16 residues. CDR3 bases: TGTGCCAGCAGTTTATGGACAGGGGACCGAAACACTGAAGCTTTCTTT. The encoded protein is CASSLWTGDRNTEAFF.

This clone was seen only once. V is TRBV5-6 and J is TRBJ2-2, with 7 bases that match TRBD1. Germline V gene sequence: CDR1 SGHDT, CDR2 YYEEEE. This CDR3 has 17 amino acids. J was trimmed by 3 bases and V by 3 bases; bases with no gene match: 11. CDR3: CASSSSGGAWDTGELFF. CDR3 sequence (DNA): TGTGCCAGCAGCTCGTCAGGGGGAGCGTGGGACACCGGGGAGCTGTTTTTT.

As regards this clone: The identical CDR3 is also encoded by other nucleotide sequences in the sample. The gene calls are TRBV11-2 and TRBJ2-5; possible D gene TRBD2, 6 bases. The length of the CDR3 is 12 residues. V was pared by 4 bases and J by 5 bases, with 8 bases between. CDR1 is SGHAT and CDR2 is FQNNGV in the germline V gene. The CDR3 coding sequence is TGTGCCAGCAGCTCTGGAGGGGAGACCCAGTACTTC. Its translation is CASSSGGETQYF.

This sequence joins TRBV11-2 and TRBJ2-7, with 11 nucleotides matching TRBD1. Per germline, CDR1 SGHAT and CDR2 FQNNGV. J lost 4 bases, V lost 5 bases, and 7 bases had no gene match. The CDR3 is made up of 15 amino acids. CDR3 amino acids: CASSRGQGAFYEQYF. Here the CDR3 DNA reads TGTGCCAGCAGCCGCGGACAGGGGGCTTTTTACGAGCAGTACTTC.

The chain links TRBV10-3 to TRBJ1-3, with D maybe TRBD1 (5 bases). The CDR3 is 16 residues long. Per the germline V gene, CDR1 is ENHRY and CDR2 is SYGVKD. Trimming removed 0 bases at V and 0 bases at J, with 9 bases between. In DNA, the CDR3 is TGTGCCATCAGTGAGTCCCGACAGAGCTCTGGAAACACCATATATTTT. It codes for CAISESRQSSGNTIYF.

The CDR3 region is CASSLAKTPQETQYF. In DNA form, the CDR3 reads TGTGCCAGCAGCTTAGCGAAGACTCCACAAGAGACCCAGTACTTC. V is TRBV7-9 and J is TRBJ2-5; D gene uncertain. CDR3 length: 15 amino acids. V was clipped by 0 bases and J by 2 bases, with 10 bases between them. Germline V lookup: CDR1 SEHNR, CDR2 FQNEAQ (reference sequence).

V is TRBV13 and J is TRBJ2-1; 9 bases map to TRBD1. The CDR3 length is 15 residues. J lost 4 bases, V lost 5 bases, and 6 bases had no gene match. Germline V gene data show CDR1 as PRHDT and CDR2 as FYEKMQ (reference sequence). CDR3 protein: CASSPGQGPYNEQFF. The CDR3 DNA sequence: TGTGCCAGCAGCCCGGGACAGGGCCCTTACAATGAGCAGTTCTTC.

The sample holds a few counts of this clone. The chain joins TRBV5-6 to TRBJ1-1, with D possibly matching TRBD1 (6 bases). The germline V gene has CDR1 SGHDT and CDR2 YYEEEE. The V end was cut by 3 bases, the J end by 0 bases, with 15 bases between. This CDR3 region has 16 residues. CDR3 residues: CASSSGQIFMNTEAFF. DNA for the CDR3: TGTGCCAGCAGCTCTGGACAGATATTTATGAACACTGAAGCTTTCTTT.

V is TRBV2 and J is TRBJ2-7; TRBD2 matches at 8 bases. J lost 2 bases, V lost 2 bases, and 5 bases had no gene match. The germline CDR1 and CDR2 sequences are SNHLY and FYNNEI. The CDR3 extends over 15 amino acids. CDR3 DNA sequence: TGTGCCAGCAGTGAATTGAGCGGGAGAACCTACGAGCAGTACTTC. It is translated as CASSELSGRTYEQYF.

This chain uses TRBV9 with TRBJ1-1; D might be TRBD1 (6 bases). The V and J ends lost 3 bases and 5 bases respectively, with 11 bases between them. The CDR3 spans 13 residues. Germline CDR1 reads SGDLS; CDR2 reads YYNGEE. The CDR3 sequence is CASSAFQGTEAFF. In DNA, the CDR3 is TGTGCCAGCAGCGCGTTTCAGGGGACTGAAGCTTTCTTT.

The chain joins TRBV5-5 to TRBJ1-2; 8 bases line up with TRBD1. After removal of 2 bases from V and 4 bases from J, the junction contained 7 bases not matched to a gene. The V gene's germline CDR1 is SGHKS and CDR2 YYEKEE (reference sequence). The CDR3 totals 15 residues. CDR3 nucleotides: TGTGCCAGCAGCTTAACAGGGGGTGGGAGCTATGGCTACACCTTC. Amino acids: CASSLTGGGSYGYTF.

The J gene is TRBJ1-2, the V gene TRBV5-1; 9 nucleotides align to TRBD1. Germline loops: CDR1 SGHRS, CDR2 YFSETQ. J gave up 4 bases and V 7 bases, and 11 bases lay outside the gene matches. The CDR3 is made up of 15 amino acids. The CDR3 spells CASGPDRGEPYGYTF. The CDR3 DNA is TGCGCCAGCGGGCCGGACAGGGGAGAACCCTATGGCTACACCTTC.

V is TRBV11-2 and J is TRBJ2-2; D gene uncertain. There are 14 residues in the CDR3. V shed 3 bases and J shed 6 bases, with 11 bases lying between them. Germline CDR1 reads SGHAT; CDR2 reads FQNNGV. The CDR3 loop reads CASSFPSLAGELFF. CDR3 coding DNA: TGTGCCAGCAGCTTCCCCTCCTTAGCCGGGGAGCTGTTTTTT. The variable domain in full, with the rest retrieved from reference TRBV11-2 and TRBJ2-2, is EAGVAQSPRYKIIEKRQSVAFWCNPISGHATLYWYQQILGQGPKLLIQFQNNGVVDDSQLPKDRFSAERLKGVDSTLKIQPAKLEDSAVYLCASSFPSLAGELFFGEGSRLTVL.

V usage is TRBV9 and J usage is TRBJ2-1; 10 bases are shared with TRBD2. The CDR3 length is 15 residues. Trimming at V came to 3 bases and at J to 4 bases, leaving 4 bases not matched to a gene. Germline V lookup: CDR1 SGDLS, CDR2 YYNGEE. The CDR3 DNA reads as TGTGCCAGCAGCGGAAAGACTAGCGGGTACAATGAGCAGTTCTTC. It codes for CASSGKTSGYNEQFF.

The J gene is TRBJ2-7, the V gene TRBV7-9; 8 nucleotides line up with TRBD1. There are 16 residues in the CDR3. The germline gives CDR1 SEHNR, CDR2 FQNEAQ (reference sequence). J gave up 6 bases and V 4 bases, and 14 bases lay outside the gene matches. The CDR3 sequence is CASSSRGQGKDSEQYF. For the CDR3, the DNA is TGTGCCAGCAGCTCCCGAGGACAGGGAAAGGACTCCGAGCAGTACTTC.

CDR3 region: CASSDRAARNTIYF. The DNA of the CDR3 is TGTGCCAGCAGTGACAGGGCGGCTAGAAACACCATATATTTT. J is TRBJ1-3 and V is TRBV6-1; D possibly corresponds to TRBD1 (5 bases). V lost 3 bases and J 5 bases, leaving 11 bases between the germline ends. Per germline, CDR1 MNHNS and CDR2 SASEGT. The CDR3 is 14 amino acids.

The V call is TRBV5-4, the J call TRBJ2-7; D possibly corresponds to TRBD2 (6 bases). Looked up from germline, CDR1 is SGHNT and CDR2 is YYREEE (reference sequence). Trimming left V 0 bases short and J 6 bases short, with 16 bases between. CDR3 size: 15 residues. The CDR3 is CASSLDLGGSAEQYF. CDR3 DNA: TGTGCCAGCAGCTTGGATCTGGGAGGTTCGGCCGAGCAGTACTTC.

The chain recombines TRBV19 with TRBJ2-1; no definite D call. The V gene lost 7 bases and the J gene lost 6 bases, with 16 bases spanning the gap. The germline V gene encodes CDR1 LNHDA and CDR2 SQIVND (reference sequence). The CDR3 is 14 amino acids. The CDR3 region has the DNA TGTGCCAGTACCCCTACGTTTAACAGCAATGAGCAGTTCTTC. Protein product: CASTPTFNSNEQFF.